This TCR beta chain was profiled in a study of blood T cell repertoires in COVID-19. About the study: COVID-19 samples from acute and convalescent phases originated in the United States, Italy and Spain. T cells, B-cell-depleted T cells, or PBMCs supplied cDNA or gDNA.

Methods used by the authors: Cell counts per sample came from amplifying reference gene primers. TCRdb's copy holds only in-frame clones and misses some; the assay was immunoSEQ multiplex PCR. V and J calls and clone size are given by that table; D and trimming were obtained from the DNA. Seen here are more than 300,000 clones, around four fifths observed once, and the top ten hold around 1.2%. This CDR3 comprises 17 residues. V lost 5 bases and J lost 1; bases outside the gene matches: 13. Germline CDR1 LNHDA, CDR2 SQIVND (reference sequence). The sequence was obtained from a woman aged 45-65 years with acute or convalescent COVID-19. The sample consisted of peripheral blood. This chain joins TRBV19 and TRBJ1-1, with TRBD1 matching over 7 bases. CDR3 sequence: CASSRIRDSQKNTEAFF. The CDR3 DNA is TGTGCCAGTAGTCGCATCCGGGACAGCCAAAAGAACACTGAAGCTTTCTTT.